Each of the 13 T cell receptor beta chains below was sequenced from the same sample in a study of shared clonotypes between healthy human individuals. Profiling relied on immunoSEQ multiplex PCR, and the TCRdb table lists in-frame clones only, not all of them. This table holds hundreds of thousands of clones, around 97% found once. Sample: naive CD4+ T cells sorted from blood. Sample subset: CD45RA+ positively selected. The receptor set was obtained from a young woman in good health.

The V and J genes are TRBV6-5 and TRBJ2-7; D remains unclear. Germline V gene data show CDR1 as MNHEY and CDR2 as SVGAGI. V gave up 0 bases and J gave up 6 bases, with 9 bases separating them. This CDR3 is built from 13 residues. The CDR3 DNA follows: TGTGCCAGCAGTTACTCACGGACCCGCGAGCAGTACTTC. It is translated as CASSYSRTREQYF.

CDR3 sequence reads: CASSPRQQVYNEQFF. CDR3 nucleotides: TGTGCCAGCAGCCCCCGACAGCAAGTCTACAATGAGCAGTTCTTC. The chain combines TRBV6-6 with TRBJ2-1; maybe TRBD1 (5 bases). Germline V gene sequence: CDR1 MNHNY, CDR2 SVGAGI (reference sequence). The CDR3 runs to 15 residues. Trimming removed 6 bases from V and 3 bases from J, with 15 bases in between.

V gene TRBV7-7 combines with J gene TRBJ2-5; D possibly matches TRBD1 or TRBD2 (6 bases each). The ends were cut back, 2 bases at V and 5 bases at J, with 12 bases in the middle. Germline CDR1 SSHAT, CDR2 FNYEAQ (reference sequence). This CDR3 comprises 14 residues. The CDR3 loop is CASSLFGGQETQYF. DNA of the CDR3: TGTGCCAGCAGCTTATTTGGGGGGCAGGAGACCCAGTACTTC.

The J gene is TRBJ2-7, the V gene TRBV29-1; maybe TRBD1 (6 bases). The germline gives CDR1 SQVTM, CDR2 ANQGSEA. This CDR3 is 13 amino acids long. CDR3 DNA: TGCTCGGTTGGTTTTGGGGGCAGGAACGAGCAGTACTTC. This codes for CSVGFGGRNEQYF.

The chain couples TRBV21-1 to TRBJ1-2. TRBV21-1 corresponds to a pseudogene. The CDR3 is 14 residues long. The CDR3, as DNA: TGTGCCAGCAGCAAAGTAGGACCGAGCTATGGCTACACCTTC. It translates to CASSKVGPSYGYTF.

V and J are TRBV18 and TRBJ2-3; no firm D call. CDR1 KGHSH and CDR2 LQKENI come from the germline V gene. The CDR3 has 16 residues. Trimming removed 6 bases from V and 0 bases from J, with 16 bases in between. The CDR3 DNA reads TGTGCCAGCTCGCTCTCCCGCGCGAGTAGCACAGATACGCAGTATTTT. It yields the protein CASSLSRASSTDTQYF.

This clone has just a few counts. This chain uses TRBV4-2 with TRBJ1-2; D is uncertain. Looked up from germline, CDR1 is LGHNA and CDR2 is YNFKEQ. There are 11 residues in the CDR3. Trimming left V 0 bases short and J 8 bases short, with 4 bases between. The CDR3 DNA reads as TGTGCCAGCAGCCAAGATCGGGGCTACACCTTC. Translation gives CASSQDRGYTF.

This clone was seen just once. The gene calls are TRBV5-4 and TRBJ1-6; TRBD1 matches at 9 bases. The CDR3 length is 14 residues. Germline CDR1 and CDR2: SGHNT and YYREEE (reference sequence). J lost 10 bases, V lost 2 bases, and 4 bases had no gene match. CDR3 residues: CASSLQGAGSPLHF. The CDR3 DNA follows: TGTGCCAGCAGCTTACAGGGGGCTGGGTCACCCCTCCACTTT.

The count of this clone is one. The junction departs from germline at one end; a sequencing error may be responsible. This chain links TRBV15 with TRBJ2-1; D gene ambiguous. Germline CDR1 is LNHNV and CDR2 is YYDKDF (reference sequence). This CDR3 comprises 12 residues. For the CDR3, the DNA is TGTGCCACCAGCCGAGATCTTATTAGGCAGTTCTTC. Translation gives CATSRDLIRQFF.

The chain uses TRBV4-1 and TRBJ1-6; tentatively, D is TRBD1 (6 bases). Germline values: CDR1 MGHRA, CDR2 YSYEKL. V was clipped by 8 bases and J by 7 bases, with 18 bases between them. CDR3 length equals 15 residues. CDR3 DNA sequence: TGCGCCAGCGACGCCCGGGCAGGGGTAAATTCACCCCTCCACTTT. It specifies CASDARAGVNSPLHF.

V is TRBV7-9 and J is TRBJ1-1; D is unclear. V lost 7 bases, J lost 6 bases, and 15 bases lay in between. The CDR3 is 13 amino acids. Germline-derived CDR1 and CDR2 are SEHNR and FQNEAQ (reference sequence). The CDR3 protein is CASTPQAFPEAFF. The CDR3 DNA reads as TGTGCCAGCACCCCCCAGGCGTTCCCTGAAGCTTTCTTT.

This clone came up once. This chain joins TRBV28 and TRBJ1-2; possible D gene TRBD1, 6 bases. This CDR3 contains 16 residues. CDR1 and CDR2 from the germline V gene are MDHEN and SYDVKM. V shed 4 bases and J shed 0 bases, with 15 bases lying between them. CDR3 region: CASSSRGAGPNYGYTF. DNA for the CDR3: TGTGCCAGCAGTTCCCGGGGGGCAGGGCCTAACTATGGCTACACCTTC.

The chain employs TRBV13 and TRBJ2-1, with D possibly TRBD1 on 5 matching bases. V shed 2 bases and J shed 4 bases, with 18 bases lying between them. The CDR3 is 17 residues long. Germline CDR1 and CDR2: PRHDT and FYEKMQ (reference sequence). The chain's CDR3 is CASSLTKGRGAYNEQFF. The CDR3 region has the DNA TGTGCCAGCAGCTTAACAAAGGGGCGCGGAGCTTACAATGAGCAGTTCTTC. The full variable domain, with the rest looked up from reference TRBV13 and TRBJ2-1, is AAGVIQSPRHLIKEKRETATLKCYPIPRHDTVYWYQQGPGQDPQFLISFYEKMQSDKGSIPDRFSAQQFSDYHSELNMSSLELGDSALYFCASSLTKGRGAYNEQFFGPGTRLTVL.